The 31 T cell receptor beta chains in this list originate from one sample, sequenced in a study of cytotoxic CD8 clonotypes in ibrutinib-treated CLL. The repertoire was sequenced with immunoSEQ multiplex PCR; TCRdb's copy has only in-frame clones and lacks some. Seen here are 30,000 to 40,000 clones, nearly 50% observed once, and the top ten hold 15% to 20%. The sequencing used PBMCs, collected before ibrutinib treatment. These receptors were obtained from a human donor with chronic lymphocytic leukemia.

This clone was found a few times. CDR3 nucleotides: TGCGCCAGCAGCTTGGAATTAGGACAGGGGGGAACCTACAATGAGCAGTTCTTC. This translates into CASSLELGQGGTYNEQFF. The rearrangement joins TRBV5-1 to TRBJ2-1, with 10 nucleotides matching TRBD1. Per germline, CDR1 SGHRS and CDR2 YFSETQ. There are 18 residues in the CDR3. V was pared by 0 bases and J by 2 bases, with 8 bases of the junction left unmatched.

CDR3 DNA sequence: TGTGCCAGCAGCACTCCTGACGAGCGGGGTAGTAGCACCGGGGAGCTGTTTTTT. Translated: CASSTPDERGSSTGELFF. The J gene is TRBJ2-2, the V gene TRBV7-9; the match to TRBD2 covers 7 bases. Per germline, CDR1 SEHNR and CDR2 FQNEAQ (reference sequence). This CDR3 is built from 18 residues. The ends lost 5 bases at V and 4 bases at J; junction bases unmatched: 16.

In its sample, this clone was seen a few times. The V gene is TRBV2, the J gene TRBJ1-5, with D maybe TRBD1 (6 bases). Germline CDR1 SNHLY, CDR2 FYNNEI. This CDR3 region has 13 residues. Trimming shortened V by 8 bases and J by 0 bases, and 8 bases separated the two germline ends. Here the CDR3 DNA reads TGTGCCAGCGGACAGTTTAGCAATCAGCCCCAGCATTTT. It yields the protein CASGQFSNQPQHF.

The rearrangement links TRBV7-9 to TRBJ2-7; TRBD1 aligns across 11 bases. Germline CDR1 SEHNR, CDR2 FQNEAQ (reference sequence). The CDR3 spans 15 residues. The V segment lost 1 base and the J segment 3 bases; nucleotides outside the gene matches: 2. In nucleotides, the CDR3 is TGTGCCAGCAGCTTAGTCGGGACAGGGGGCTACGAGCAGTACTTC. This translates into CASSLVGTGGYEQYF.

V and J are TRBV6-1 and TRBJ2-7; D gene uncertain. The V gene lost 5 bases and the J gene lost 3 bases, with 8 bases spanning the gap. The germline V gene has CDR1 MNHNS and CDR2 SASEGT. The CDR3 length is 12 residues. The CDR3 DNA reads as TGTGCCAGCAGTCAGGACGGCTACGAGCAGTACTTC. Encoded protein: CASSQDGYEQYF.

V and J are TRBV14 and TRBJ2-7; tentative D call: TRBD1 (6 bases). V lost 4 bases and J lost 3, with 13 bases in between. The germline gives CDR1 SGHDN, CDR2 FVKESK. This CDR3 has 14 residues. CDR3 nucleotides: TGTGCCAGCAGCCCCGTGACAGGATACTACGAGCAGTACTTC. It specifies CASSPVTGYYEQYF.

There are a few counts of this clone. This sequence joins TRBV5-1 and TRBJ2-7, with TRBD1 matching 8 bases. The J segment lost 6 bases and the V segment lost 4 bases, leaving 3 bases of the junction unmatched. From germline, CDR1 is SGHRS and CDR2 YFSETQ. CDR3 length: 12 amino acids. The CDR3 coding sequence is TGCGCCAGCAGCCAGGGGGCCGGCGAGCAGTACTTC. Its translation: CASSQGAGEQYF.

V usage is TRBV5-1 and J usage is TRBJ2-1; 7 bases line up with TRBD1. This CDR3 has 14 amino acids. V gave up 5 bases and J gave up 8 bases; unmatched junction bases: 10. In germline, CDR1 is SGHRS, CDR2 YFSETQ. In nucleotides, the CDR3 is TGCGCCAGCAGTCCCCTGACAGGGTGGGATGAGCAGTTCTTC. This translates into CASSPLTGWDEQFF.

This chain uses TRBV7-9 with TRBJ1-2; D is unclear. This CDR3 is 11 amino acids long. V was shortened by 5 bases and J by 8 bases, with 9 bases between the two germline ends. Germline-derived CDR1 and CDR2 are SEHNR and FQNEAQ (reference sequence). In nucleotides, the CDR3 is TGTGCCAGCAGCCCCCAGGACGGCTACACCTTC. Protein product: CASSPQDGYTF.

The chain links TRBV5-1 to TRBJ1-3; TRBD1 might be the D (5 bases). Germline V CDR1 and CDR2: SGHRS, YFSETQ. The CDR3 totals 17 residues. Trimming took 0 bases from V and 0 from J, leaving 13 bases between them. The DNA for the CDR3 is TGCGCCAGCAGCTTGGCCAATTGGGACGTCTCTGGAAACACCATATATTTT. Amino acids: CASSLANWDVSGNTIYF.

This clone qualifies as large (0.1 to 1%). CDR3: CASSEVQDGQPQHF. CDR3 DNA: TGCGCCAGCAGTGAAGTCCAGGACGGTCAGCCCCAGCATTTT. This sequence joins TRBV10-2 and TRBJ1-5; D not resolved. Germline V gives CDR1 WSHSY, CDR2 SAAADI. The V end lost 3 bases, the J end lost 6 bases, and 12 bases lay between the germline ends. CDR3 length: 14 amino acids.

The gene calls are TRBV4-2 and TRBJ2-1, with 7 bases that match TRBD1. CDR3 length: 15 residues. The trim removed 0 bases at V and 5 bases at J, leaving 4 bases unmatched. Germline V CDR1 and CDR2: LGHNA, YNFKEQ. CDR3 sequence: CASSQDGTENNEQFF. DNA of the CDR3: TGTGCCAGCAGCCAAGATGGGACAGAAAACAATGAGCAGTTCTTC.

This clone was detected only a few times. This sequence joins TRBV7-8 and TRBJ2-3; D might be TRBD1 (6 bases). Germline lookup yields CDR1 SGHVS and CDR2 FQNEAQ. The CDR3 is made up of 15 amino acids. The V end was cut by 3 bases, the J end by 1 base, with 11 bases between. CDR3 sequence (DNA): TGTGCCAGCAGCTTTATGACAGGACGCACAGATACGCAGTATTTT. It encodes CASSFMTGRTDTQYF.

The rearrangement links TRBV1 to TRBJ2-3; TRBD2 reflects the table's D call only, with no check against the DNA. TRBV1 is designated a pseudogene. The CDR3 sequence is 15 residues long. For the CDR3, the DNA is TGCACCAGCAGTCGTCGCGGGGGGGCAGCAGATACGCAGTATTTT. This gives the protein CTSSRRGGAADTQYF.

V and J are TRBV18 and TRBJ2-5; TRBD1 aligns across 9 bases. With V trimmed by 3 bases and J by 3 bases, 5 bases remained unmatched. CDR3 size: 15 residues. CDR1 and CDR2 from the germline V gene are KGHSH and LQKENI. The CDR3 DNA reads as TGTGCCAGCTCACCGGGGACAGGGACCGAAGAGACCCAGTACTTC. It codes for CASSPGTGTEETQYF.

CDR3 protein: CATSRGGLDLAKNIQYF. DNA of the CDR3: TGTGCCACCAGCAGGGGCGGGCTTGACTTAGCCAAAAACATTCAGTACTTC. The chain employs TRBV15 and TRBJ2-4; a weak D match, TRBD2 (5 bases). This CDR3 region has 17 residues. V lost 3 bases and J 0 bases, leaving 15 bases between the germline ends. CDR1 and CDR2 from the germline V gene are LNHNV and YYDKDF (reference sequence).

The rearrangement uses TRBV29-1 and TRBJ2-2; D is unclear. Between the trimmed V and J ends, which lost 6 bases and 2 bases, there was a span of 10 bases. Germline V gene data show CDR1 as SQVTM and CDR2 as ANQGSEA. The CDR3 is made up of 13 amino acids. In nucleotides, the CDR3 is TGCAGCGTGTTTGAGGAAAACACCGGGGAGCTGTTTTTT. Amino acid sequence: CSVFEENTGELFF.

V gene TRBV9 combines with J gene TRBJ1-4, with 7 bases aligning to TRBD1. CDR3 length: 13 amino acids. The V segment lost 0 bases and the J segment 14 bases; nucleotides outside the gene matches: 7. The germline V gene encodes CDR1 SGDLS and CDR2 YYNGEE. CDR3 coding DNA: TGTGCCAGCAGCGTAGGATCGGGACAGAAGCTGTTTTTT. This gives the protein CASSVGSGQKLFF.

V gene TRBV7-8 combines with J gene TRBJ1-2, with D possibly TRBD1 on 5 matching bases. V lost 4 bases and J lost 2, with 11 bases in between. Per germline, CDR1 SGHVS and CDR2 FQNEAQ. CDR3 length equals 14 residues. CDR3 coding DNA: TGTGCCAGCAGCTCCGGCGGGGCGAACTATGGCTACACCTTC. Translating gives CASSSGGANYGYTF.

With respect to this clone: The germline gene is not matched at one end of the junction; a read error may be the cause. V gene TRBV18 combines with J gene TRBJ1-4; D is ambiguous. Germline V gives CDR1 KGHSH, CDR2 LQKENI. CDR3 length equals 13 residues. The CDR3 sequence: CASSPATNEKLFF. CDR3 coding DNA: TGTGCCAGCTCACCGGCAACCAATGAAAAACTGTTTTTT.

This clone was observed a single time. The rearrangement uses TRBV25-1 and TRBJ1-6; 7 nucleotides align to TRBD1. Germline loops: CDR1 MGHDK, CDR2 SYGVNS. The CDR3 length is 15 residues. Losses at the gene ends were 7 bases for V and 0 bases for J; bases not matched to a gene: 3. The DNA for the CDR3 is TGTGCCAGCACGGGACAGAGCTCCTATAATTCACCCCTCCACTTT. It encodes CASTGQSSYNSPLHF.

This clone turned up a few times. The chain combines TRBV14 with TRBJ2-3, with 7 bases matching TRBD1. The CDR3 extends over 17 amino acids. Germline V gene lookup returns CDR1 SGHDN and CDR2 FVKESK. After removal of 0 bases from V and 2 bases from J, the junction contained 8 bases not matched to a gene. CDR3 protein: CASSQDFGQVLTDTQYF. For the CDR3, the DNA is TGTGCCAGCAGCCAAGATTTCGGACAGGTCCTCACAGATACGCAGTATTTT. The complete variable domain, with remaining parts taken from reference TRBV14 and TRBJ2-3, reads EAGVTQFPSHSVIEKGQTVTLRCDPISGHDNLYWYRRVMGKEIKFLLHFVKESKQDESGMPNNRFLAERTGGTYSTLKVQPAELEDSGVYFCASSQDFGQVLTDTQYFGPGTRLTVL.

There are a few counts of this clone. The chain recombines TRBV9 with TRBJ1-1, with D uncertain. The CDR3 consists of 13 residues. CDR1 and CDR2 from the germline V gene are SGDLS and YYNGEE. V lost 0 bases and J lost 8, with 11 bases in between. CDR3 nucleotide sequence: TGTGCCAGCAGCGTAGGGGTGGGCCTCGAAGCTTTCTTT. Protein product: CASSVGVGLEAFF. The whole variable domain, filled in from reference TRBV9 and TRBJ1-1, reads DSGVTQTPKHLITATGQRVTLRCSPRSGDLSVYWYQQSLDQGLQFLIQYYNGEERAKGNILERFSAQQFPDLHSELNLSSLELGDSALYFCASSVGVGLEAFFGQGTRLTVV.

V and J are TRBV11-2 and TRBJ2-1; 10 nucleotides match TRBD2. The germline V gene encodes CDR1 SGHAT and CDR2 FQNNGV. V lost 5 bases and J lost 6; bases outside the gene matches: 7. The CDR3 length is 15 residues. The CDR3 protein is CASSRTAGGPNEQFF. The CDR3 nucleotides are TGTGCCAGCAGCAGGACAGCGGGGGGGCCCAATGAGCAGTTCTTC.

This clone was seen more than once but under ten times. The gene calls are TRBV7-3 and TRBJ2-3; TRBD2 matches 9 bases. This CDR3 comprises 16 residues. Germline V gives CDR1 SGHTA, CDR2 FQGTGA. After removal of 3 bases from V and 1 base from J, the junction contained 5 bases not matched to a gene. The CDR3 is CASSFGAGGGTDTQYF. CDR3 in DNA: TGTGCCAGCAGCTTTGGAGCGGGGGGTGGCACAGATACGCAGTATTTT.

This clone was picked up a small number of times. This rearrangement joins TRBV19 to TRBJ2-7, with D perhaps matching TRBD1 (6 bases). The CDR3 has 13 residues. V was shortened by 5 bases and J by 3 bases, with 11 bases between the two germline ends. Germline CDR1 and CDR2: LNHDA and SQIVND (reference sequence). The CDR3 DNA reads as TGTGCCAGTAGTTACGGCAGGGGCTACGAGCAGTACTTC. Its translation: CASSYGRGYEQYF. Full variable domain (missing parts from reference TRBV19 and TRBJ2-7): DGGITQSPKYLFRKEGQNVTLSCEQNLNHDAMYWYRQDPGQGLRLIYYSQIVNDFQKGDIAEGYSVSREKKESFPLTVTSAQKNPTAFYLCASSYGRGYEQYFGPGTRLTVT.

This clone was detected once. The gene calls are TRBV4-1 and TRBJ2-7; D might be TRBD2 (6 bases). Trimming removed 3 bases at V and 4 bases at J, with 10 bases between. Germline V CDR1 and CDR2: MGHRA, YSYEKL. The CDR3 is made up of 13 amino acids. CDR3: CASSHGSGYEQYF. The CDR3 DNA reads as TGCGCCAGCAGCCATGGAAGCGGGTACGAGCAGTACTTC.

As concerns this clone: Other DNA sequences in this sample translate to the same CDR3. The J gene is TRBJ2-3, the V gene TRBV5-1; TRBD1 aligns across 9 bases. The CDR3 totals 14 residues. Germline-derived CDR1 and CDR2 are SGHRS and YFSETQ. V lost 4 bases and J lost 3; bases outside the gene matches: 3. CDR3 region: CASSPDRGTDTQYF. The DNA for the CDR3 is TGCGCCAGCAGCCCGGACAGGGGAACAGATACGCAGTATTTT.

This chain joins TRBV28 and TRBJ2-1, with D perhaps TRBD2 (5 bases). Germline assignment: CDR1 MDHEN and CDR2 SYDVKM. This CDR3 comprises 18 residues. V was cut by 3 bases and J by 0 bases, with 18 bases left in between. CDR3 residues: CASSFGLAIHSSYNEQFF. CDR3 nucleotide sequence: TGTGCCAGCAGTTTTGGTCTAGCCATACACAGCTCCTACAATGAGCAGTTCTTC.

This clone was seen a few times. The rearrangement joins TRBV11-2 to TRBJ1-1, with D perhaps matching TRBD1 (6 bases). Germline CDR1 SGHAT, CDR2 FQNNGV. With 1 base removed from V and 0 bases from J, the gap between germline ends came to 9 bases. CDR3 size: 15 residues. For the CDR3, the DNA is TGTGCCAGCAGCTTAGTAGGGGGTGTGAACACTGAAGCTTTCTTT. Its translation: CASSLVGGVNTEAFF.

The table lists this clone with a count of one. V usage is TRBV30 and J usage is TRBJ2-3; 7 bases are shared with TRBD1. The CDR3 spans 17 residues. CDR1 and CDR2 (germline): GTSNPN, SVGIG (reference sequence). The V and J ends lost 1 base and 2 bases, in that order; junction bases with no gene match: 12. The CDR3 nucleotides are TGTGCCTGGAGTGAATGGCACCTGGGACAGCCCACAGATACGCAGTATTTT. This translates into CAWSEWHLGQPTDTQYF.